These T cell receptor beta chains were read from a single sample in a study of blood T cell repertoires in COVID-19. Some clones are missing from TCRdb's copy, which holds only in-frame ones; the method was immunoSEQ multiplex PCR. The repertoire includes fewer than 200,000 clones, less than 90% of them detected once, and 3% to 3.5% sits in the top ten. Sequenced input: PBMCs or T cells enriched from blood (not recorded which). The receptors originated from a woman in her 30s who had been exposed to COVID-19. Each CDR3 is given with its conserved first and last residue. Fields, in order: CDR3 DNA, CDR3 protein, clone size, J gene, D gene, V gene. A D gene is named only where the DNA matches it firmly. Some rows mark clone size as missing; the rest say once, few, many or name a class of expanded clone.

CDR3 DNA: TGTGCCAGCAGCCAAATCTATAGCGTATCTAGCACAGATACGCAGTATTTT
CDR3 protein: CASSQIYSVSSTDTQYF
clone size: .
J gene: TRBJ2-3
D gene: .
V gene: TRBV3-1/TRBV3-2

CDR3 DNA: TGTGCCAGCAGTCGGGGTCCCGCCAACACCATATATTTT
CDR3 protein: CASSRGPANTIYF
clone size: once
J gene: TRBJ1-3
D gene: .
V gene: TRBV12-3/TRBV12-4

CDR3 DNA: TGTGCCAGCAGCCAAACCCCCTTTCCGGGGGACACTGAAGCTTTCTTT
CDR3 protein: CASSQTPFPGDTEAFF
clone size: .
J gene: TRBJ1-1
D gene: .
V gene: TRBV3-1/TRBV3-2

CDR3 DNA: TGTGCCAGCAGTGAAGCCGAGGGAGGCTACAATGAGCAGTTCTTC
CDR3 protein: CASSEAEGGYNEQFF
clone size: .
J gene: TRBJ2-1
D gene: .
V gene: TRBV9

CDR3 DNA: TGTGCCACCAGCAGAGATAGCGGCCCGGGAGACATTCAGTACTTC
CDR3 protein: CATSRDSGPGDIQYF
clone size: once
J gene: TRBJ2-4
D gene: .
V gene: TRBV15

CDR3 DNA: TGTGCCAGCAGTTATCCGCCGGGATCAGAGTCTGGAAACACCATATATTTT
CDR3 protein: CASSYPPGSESGNTIYF
clone size: once
J gene: TRBJ1-3
D gene: .
V gene: TRBV6-2/TRBV6-3

CDR3 DNA: TGCGCCAGCAGCCAAGATGTAGCAGCCGGTGGCCTGAACACTGAAGCTTTCTTT
CDR3 protein: CASSQDVAAGGLNTEAFF
clone size: .
J gene: TRBJ1-1
D gene: .
V gene: TRBV4-1

CDR3 DNA: TGTGCCAGCAGGGCAACAACCACAGGGGGCGGCTATGGCTACACCTTC
CDR3 protein: CASRATTTGGGYGYTF
clone size: .
J gene: TRBJ1-2
D gene: TRBD1
V gene: TRBV2

CDR3 DNA: TGTGCCAGCAGCTTGGCTCGGGGGAAGGGCTACACCTTC
CDR3 protein: CASSLARGKGYTF
clone size: .
J gene: TRBJ1-2
D gene: .
V gene: TRBV7-9

CDR3 DNA: TGTGCCAGCAGTCAAACTAGCGGGGGGGCCTATGAGCAGTTCTTC
CDR3 protein: CASSQTSGGAYEQFF
clone size: .
J gene: TRBJ2-1
D gene: TRBD2
V gene: TRBV27

CDR3 DNA: TGTGCCAGCAGCAAGGGACAGGGAAGAGACACCATATATTTT
CDR3 protein: CASSKGQGRDTIYF
clone size: once
J gene: TRBJ1-3
D gene: TRBD1
V gene: TRBV11-3

CDR3 DNA: TGCGCCAGCAGCCCGGACAGGGACACTGAAGCTTTCTTT
CDR3 protein: CASSPDRDTEAFF
clone size: .
J gene: TRBJ1-1
D gene: TRBD1
V gene: TRBV5-1

CDR3 DNA: TGCGCCAGCAGTGAAGCACCGGGTCGCGGCTACACCTTC
CDR3 protein: CASSEAPGRGYTF
clone size: .
J gene: TRBJ1-2
D gene: .
V gene: TRBV10-1

CDR3 DNA: TGCGCCACCCCTGGCGTCCTAGGTGAGCAGTTCTTC
CDR3 protein: CATPGVLGEQFF
clone size: .
J gene: TRBJ2-1
D gene: .
V gene: TRBV4-1

CDR3 DNA: TGCGCCAGCAGCGGGCCGGACAGGTCCGTGGAGACCCAGTACTTC
CDR3 protein: CASSGPDRSVETQYF
clone size: .
J gene: TRBJ2-5
D gene: TRBD1
V gene: TRBV5-1

CDR3 DNA: TGTGCCAGCAGTTTAACGTTCGGGGAGCAGTTCTTC
CDR3 protein: CASSLTFGEQFF
clone size: .
J gene: TRBJ2-1
D gene: .
V gene: TRBV27

CDR3 DNA: TGTGCCAGCAGCGCGGTACGGGTTCTTAATGGCTACACCTTC
CDR3 protein: CASSAVRVLNGYTF
clone size: few
J gene: TRBJ1-2
D gene: .
V gene: TRBV5-6

CDR3 DNA: TGCGCCAGCAGCGAGAGGACAGGGGAAAATTCACCCCTCCACTTT
CDR3 protein: CASSERTGENSPLHF
clone size: .
J gene: TRBJ1-6
D gene: TRBD1
V gene: TRBV5-1

CDR3 DNA: TGTGCCAGCAGCTCCCCACACAGGGTCGGGGACACTGAAGCTTTCTTT
CDR3 protein: CASSSPHRVGDTEAFF
clone size: .
J gene: TRBJ1-1
D gene: .
V gene: TRBV7-2

CDR3 DNA: TGTGCCAGTAGTATAGATTGGGGGCTAGCGGGGATCTATGAGCAGTTCTTC
CDR3 protein: CASSIDWGLAGIYEQFF
clone size: .
J gene: TRBJ2-1
D gene: TRBD2
V gene: TRBV19

CDR3 DNA: TGTGCCAGCACTAAAGAACTAGTATCCGAGCAGTACTTC
CDR3 protein: CASTKELVSEQYF
clone size: once
J gene: TRBJ2-7
D gene: .
V gene: TRBV2

CDR3 DNA: TGCGCCAGCAGTGAAGGGGCACTCCTAACGGCGACTAATGAAAAACTGTTTTTT
CDR3 protein: CASSEGALLTATNEKLFF
clone size: once
J gene: TRBJ1-4
D gene: .
V gene: TRBV10-2

CDR3 DNA: TGTGCCAGCAGTTTCGACGAGCAGTACTTC
CDR3 protein: CASSFDEQYF
clone size: .
J gene: TRBJ2-7
D gene: .
V gene: TRBV12-3/TRBV12-4

CDR3 DNA: TGTGCCAGCAGGGGGGCAGGTCTTTCACCCCTCCACTTT
CDR3 protein: CASRGAGLSPLHF
clone size: .
J gene: TRBJ1-6
D gene: .
V gene: TRBV25-1

CDR3 DNA: TGTGCCAGCAGCGATCAGGGTTGGACTGAAGCTTTCTTT
CDR3 protein: CASSDQGWTEAFF
clone size: .
J gene: TRBJ1-1
D gene: .
V gene: TRBV2

CDR3 DNA: TGTGCCAGCAGTGAAGTTCGGGGAAGGAACACTGAAGCTTTCTTT
CDR3 protein: CASSEVRGRNTEAFF
clone size: .
J gene: TRBJ1-1
D gene: .
V gene: TRBV6-1

CDR3 DNA: TGTGCCAGCAGTCGGGACAGATTGAACACTGAAGCTTTCTTT
CDR3 protein: CASSRDRLNTEAFF
clone size: .
J gene: TRBJ1-1
D gene: TRBD1
V gene: TRBV6-5

CDR3 DNA: TGTGCCAGCAGCCCTCGACTAGCGGGGGGGCCTAAGGAAATGGATGAGCAGTTCTTC
CDR3 protein: CASSPRLAGGPKEMDEQFF
clone size: .
J gene: TRBJ2-1
D gene: TRBD2
V gene: TRBV7-9

CDR3 DNA: TGTGCCAGCAGCGCATCAGGACAGGGAAACACTGAAGCTTTCTTT
CDR3 protein: CASSASGQGNTEAFF
clone size: .
J gene: TRBJ1-1
D gene: TRBD1
V gene: TRBV9

CDR3 DNA: TGTGCCAGCAGCTTAGGGGCGGGGGAAGACCTCACAGATACGCAGTATTTT
CDR3 protein: CASSLGAGEDLTDTQYF
clone size: .
J gene: TRBJ2-3
D gene: TRBD2
V gene: TRBV7-9

CDR3 DNA: TGCGCCAGCAGTGAGTCGCACGGGATCGGAAACACCATATATTTT
CDR3 protein: CASSESHGIGNTIYF
clone size: .
J gene: TRBJ1-3
D gene: .
V gene: TRBV10-1

CDR3 DNA: TGCAGCGTCGAAGTAGCGGGGGGCACAGGTGAGCAGTTCTTC
CDR3 protein: CSVEVAGGTGEQFF
clone size: .
J gene: TRBJ2-1
D gene: TRBD2
V gene: TRBV29-1

CDR3 DNA: TGTGCCAGCAGTGCAGGGACTATGTTAGGCACCGGGGAGCTGTTTTTT
CDR3 protein: CASSAGTMLGTGELFF
clone size: .
J gene: TRBJ2-2
D gene: TRBD2
V gene: TRBV2

CDR3 DNA: TGCGCCAGCAGCTTTACAGGGGGCGATGAGCAGTTCTTC
CDR3 protein: CASSFTGGDEQFF
clone size: .
J gene: TRBJ2-1
D gene: TRBD1
V gene: TRBV5-1

CDR3 DNA: TGTGCCAGCAGCCTCGGAGGACAGGGGTCCCGATCGTATGGCTACACCTTC
CDR3 protein: CASSLGGQGSRSYGYTF
clone size: .
J gene: TRBJ1-2
D gene: TRBD1
V gene: TRBV3-1/TRBV3-2

CDR3 DNA: TGCAGCGTTAAGGGGGTCGGAGAGCAGTACTTC
CDR3 protein: CSVKGVGEQYF
clone size: .
J gene: TRBJ2-7
D gene: .
V gene: TRBV29-1

CDR3 DNA: TGTGCCAGTAGTATAGAGCCGGGATCCAAACTGTTTTTT
CDR3 protein: CASSIEPGSKLFF
clone size: .
J gene: TRBJ1-4
D gene: .
V gene: TRBV19

CDR3 DNA: TGTGCCAGCAGCTTAGGTCGGTATAGCAATCAGCCCCAGCATTTT
CDR3 protein: CASSLGRYSNQPQHF
clone size: .
J gene: TRBJ1-5
D gene: .
V gene: TRBV11-2